A single TCR beta chain is shown here with its context. Its antigen is not identified. The method was immunoSEQ multiplex PCR; TCRdb's version includes in-frame clones alone and lacks a portion of them. Among fewer than 1 million clones listed, approximately 97% were seen once. V was trimmed by 3 bases and J by 9 bases, leaving 12 bases between them. Looked up from germline, CDR1 is LNHDA and CDR2 is SQIVND (reference sequence). This CDR3 has 13 amino acids. This record belongs to a study of shared clonotypes between healthy human individuals. Findings and caveats of the study: Of the naive CD4 clonotypes, about 5% were shared across several donors. Larger estimated richness was generally seen in naive subsets than in memory subsets.

Terminally differentiated effector memory CD45RA+ cells were excluded by CCR7 positive selection of CD45RO-negative cells. Every contributor of samples was a Caucasian grown-up residing in Nashville, Tennessee. This receptor was identified in a man aged 25 to 40 in good health. What was sequenced was naive CD8+ T cells sorted from blood. V gene TRBV19 combines with J gene TRBJ1-5; tentative D call: TRBD1 (6 bases). CDR3 DNA: TGTGCCAGTAGTATTCCGGGGGCTTCGCCCCAGCATTTT. It translates to CASSIPGASPQHF.